Below, 10 T cell receptor beta chains from the same sample are listed, as sequenced in a study of OX40 agonist ivuxolimab in advanced cancers. The table came from immunoSEQ multiplex PCR; TCRdb's copy has only in-frame clones and leaves some out. Of 40,000 to 55,000 clones listed, under 90% are singletons. The source was CD4+ or CD8+ T cells sorted from blood, collected in a trial of the OX40 agonist ivuxolimab. These receptors originate from an adult with an advanced solid tumor such as melanoma, head and neck, liver or kidney cancer.

In DNA form, the CDR3 reads TGTGCCAGTAGTACGGGACTAGCGGGGGCTCTCAGGGGAGATACGCAGTATTTT. This sequence encodes CASSTGLAGALRGDTQYF. The chain combines TRBV19 with TRBJ2-3, with 14 nucleotides matching TRBD2. The V and J ends lost 4 bases and 5 bases, in that order; junction bases with no gene match: 11. Germline V CDR1 and CDR2: LNHDA, SQIVND (reference sequence). CDR3 length equals 18 residues.

The chain couples TRBV5-4 to TRBJ2-7, with 8 bases identical to TRBD2. Trimming took 5 bases from V and 5 from J; bases not matched to a gene: 9. This CDR3 has 14 residues. Germline values: CDR1 SGHNT, CDR2 YYREEE (reference sequence). CDR3 amino acids: CASSSGLAPDEQYF. In DNA form, the CDR3 reads TGTGCCAGCAGTTCTGGACTAGCACCCGACGAGCAGTACTTC.

The V call is TRBV5-6, the J call TRBJ2-7; no clear D gene. Germline assignment: CDR1 SGHDT and CDR2 YYEEEE. This CDR3 has 11 residues. The V gene lost 0 bases and the J gene lost 5 bases, with 3 bases spanning the gap. CDR3 sequence: CASSLGHEQYF. The CDR3 DNA is TGTGCCAGCAGCTTGGGCCACGAGCAGTACTTC.

The chain employs TRBV27 and TRBJ2-1; 7 bases fit TRBD2. Germline V gives CDR1 MNHEY, CDR2 SMNVEV (reference sequence). Trimming removed 2 bases from V and 10 bases from J; junction bases left unmatched: 14. The CDR3 has 16 residues. Written as DNA, the CDR3 is TGTGCCAGCAGTTTAGAGGGGACGAGCGGGGCTCGGGAGCAGTTCTTC. Its translation: CASSLEGTSGAREQFF.

This clone was detected many times. The rearrangement joins TRBV5-6 to TRBJ2-2, with D perhaps TRBD1 or TRBD2 (6 bases each). Trimming stripped 1 base from V and 4 bases from J, with 14 bases between. The germline gives CDR1 SGHDT, CDR2 YYEEEE. CDR3 length equals 16 residues. As DNA, the CDR3 is TGTGCCAGCAGCTTGAGGCGAGGGGGGACCACCGGGGAGCTGTTTTTT. It translates to CASSLRRGGTTGELFF.

The J gene is TRBJ1-2, the V gene TRBV4-2, with D unclear. This CDR3 has 14 amino acids. Between the trimmed V and J ends, which lost 4 bases and 0 bases, there was a span of 9 bases. CDR1 is LGHNA, CDR2 YNFKEQ, per germline. CDR3 bases: TGTGCCAGCAGCCTCGAGGGATCTAACTATGGCTACACCTTC. Amino acid sequence: CASSLEGSNYGYTF.

This chain uses TRBV19 with TRBJ1-2; the D gene is possibly TRBD1 (6 bases). Germline V gives CDR1 LNHDA, CDR2 SQIVND (reference sequence). Trimming cost V 9 bases and J 6 bases, with 17 bases left between them. The CDR3 runs to 13 residues. The DNA of the CDR3 is TGTGCCAGCTATAGGGGGAGTAAGGATGGCTACACCTTC. Translated: CASYRGSKDGYTF.

This chain connects TRBV30 to TRBJ1-6; 9 positions agree with TRBD1. CDR1 is GTSNPN and CDR2 is SVGIG in the germline V gene (reference sequence). Trimming cost V 3 bases and J 7 bases; bases outside gene matches: 4. CDR3 length: 14 amino acids. The CDR3 DNA follows: TGTGCCTGGAGAATGGACAGGGGAAATTCACCCCTCCACTTT. Translated: CAWRMDRGNSPLHF.

The chain is built from TRBV7-2 and TRBJ2-2; the D is unclear. This CDR3 spans 13 amino acids. The germline gives CDR1 SGHTA, CDR2 FQGNSA. The V and J ends lost 5 bases and 4 bases respectively, with 8 bases between them. This chain's CDR3 is CASSPLTTGELFF. The CDR3 nucleotides read TGTGCCAGCAGCCCTCTCACCACCGGGGAGCTGTTTTTT. The complete variable domain, with remaining parts taken from reference TRBV7-2 and TRBJ2-2, reads GAGVSQSPSNKVTEKGKDVELRCDPISGHTALYWYRQSLGQGLEFLIYFQGNSAPDKSGLPSDRFSAERTGGSVSTLTIQRTQQEDSAVYLCASSPLTTGELFFGEGSRLTVL.

The chain couples TRBV5-4 to TRBJ2-7; D might be TRBD1 (6 bases). Germline V CDR1 and CDR2: SGHNT, YYREEE (reference sequence). The CDR3 covers 14 residues. V dropped 0 bases and J dropped 2 bases, with 9 bases sitting between them. This CDR3 reads CASSLAGTTYEQYF. The DNA of the CDR3 is TGTGCCAGCAGCTTGGCAGGGACAACCTACGAGCAGTACTTC.